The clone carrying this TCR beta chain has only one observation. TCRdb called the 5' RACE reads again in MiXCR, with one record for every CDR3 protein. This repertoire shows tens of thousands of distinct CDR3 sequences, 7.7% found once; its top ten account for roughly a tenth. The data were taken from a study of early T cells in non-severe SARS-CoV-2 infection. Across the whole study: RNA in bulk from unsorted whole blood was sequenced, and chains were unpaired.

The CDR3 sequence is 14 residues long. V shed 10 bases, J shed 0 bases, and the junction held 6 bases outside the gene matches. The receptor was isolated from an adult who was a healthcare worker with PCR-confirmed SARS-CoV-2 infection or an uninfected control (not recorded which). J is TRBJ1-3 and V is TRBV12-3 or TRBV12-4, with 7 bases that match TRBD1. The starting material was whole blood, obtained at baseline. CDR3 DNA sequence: TGTGCCAACAGAAGGACAGGCTCTGGAAACACCATATATTTT. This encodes CANRRTGSGNTIYF.